A selection of T cell receptor beta chains follows, all from one sample in a study of OX40 agonist ivuxolimab in advanced cancers. Method: immunoSEQ multiplex PCR; TCRdb's copy keeps in-frame clones and lacks some. The table includes about 92,000 clones, about nine tenths detected once. The input for sequencing was CD4+ or CD8+ T cells sorted from blood, taken in a trial of the OX40 agonist ivuxolimab. The source of these receptors is an adult with an advanced solid tumor such as melanoma, head and neck, liver or kidney cancer. Each CDR3 is given with its conserved first and last residue. A D gene is named only where the DNA matches it firmly. A clone size is listed for some rows: how often the clone was seen (once, few, many), or a class if it is expanded.

j_gene | v_gene | abundance | d_gene | CDR3nt | CDR3aa
TRBJ2-7 | TRBV5-4 | NA | NA | TGTGCCAGCAGCGCCCGGGACGGATATCTGAGGGAGCAGTACTTC | CASSARDGYLREQYF
TRBJ2-3 | TRBV7-3 | NA | TRBD2 | TGTGCCAGCAGCAAAGCCCGGACTAGCGGGGCCACAGATACGCAGTATTTT | CASSKARTSGATDTQYF
TRBJ2-7 | TRBV28 | NA | TRBD1 | TGTGCCAGCAGGGGACAGGGGAAGGCCTACGAGCAGTACTTC | CASRGQGKAYEQYF
TRBJ2-2 | TRBV6-5 | once | TRBD2 | TGTGCCAGCAGTTACTCGGGACTAGCGGGAGGCGGGGAGCTGTTTTTT | CASSYSGLAGGGELFF
TRBJ2-5 | TRBV7-2 | NA | NA | TGTGCCAGCAGCTTAGGTGGGACGAGGGAGACCCAGTACTTC | CASSLGGTRETQYF
TRBJ1-2 | TRBV7-2 | NA | NA | TGTGCCAGCAGCTTACAGCACAGCAACTATGGCTACACCTTC | CASSLQHSNYGYTF
TRBJ2-4 | TRBV7-9 | once | TRBD1 | TGTGCCAGCAGCCCACCCGGGACAGGGACCAAAAACATTCAGTACTTC | CASSPPGTGTKNIQYF
TRBJ1-6 | TRBV27 | NA | TRBD1 | TGTGCCAGCAGACCCAGGGGGCGCGGGAATTCACCCCTCCACTTT | CASRPRGRGNSPLHF
TRBJ2-7 | TRBV25-1 | NA | NA | TGTGCCAGCAGTGATTGGGTGTCCTACGAGCAGTACTTC | CASSDWVSYEQYF
TRBJ2-5 | TRBV18 | NA | NA | TGTGCCAGCTCACCACAGACGCAAGAGACCCAGTACTTC | CASSPQTQETQYF
TRBJ2-7 | TRBV5-1 | NA | NA | TGCGCCAGCAGCTTGGCCACGGACGTTAGCTCCTACGAGCAGTACTTC | CASSLATDVSSYEQYF
TRBJ2-7 | TRBV20-1 | NA | NA | TGCAGTGCACCAGGGACCTACGAGCAGTACTTC | CSAPGTYEQYF
TRBJ2-1 | TRBV5-1 | NA | NA | TGCGCCAGCAGCTTCGAGGACAGCGTCCGCAATGAGCAGTTCTTC | CASSFEDSVRNEQFF
TRBJ2-2 | TRBV9 | NA | TRBD2 | TGTGCCAGCACCTCAAACGTACTAGCGGGGAACACCGGGGAGCTGTTTTTT | CASTSNVLAGNTGELFF
TRBJ2-2 | TRBV7-8 | few | TRBD2 | TGTGCCAGCAGCCGCCGTAGCGGGAGCATGAACACCGGGGAGCTGTTTTTT | CASSRRSGSMNTGELFF
TRBJ2-1 | TRBV4-3 | NA | NA | TGCGCCAGCAGCCAACCGGGCCCCTACAATGAGCAGTTCTTC | CASSQPGPYNEQFF
TRBJ2-5 | TRBV5-1 | few | TRBD2 | TGCGCCAGCAGCTACGATGGGACTAGCGGAGGACAAGAGACCCAGTACTTC | CASSYDGTSGGQETQYF
TRBJ2-5 | TRBV5-6 | few | NA | TGTGCCAGCAGCTGGGGGCAGGAACCAGGGACCCAGTACTTC | CASSWGQEPGTQYF
TRBJ2-3 | TRBV18 | NA | TRBD2 | TGTGCCAGCTCAGTTTACGGCGGGAGCCAAGATACGCAGTATTTT | CASSVYGGSQDTQYF
TRBJ2-7 | TRBV11-3 | once | NA | TGTGCCAGCAGCTTAGCGCAGGGTTACGAGCAGTACTTC | CASSLAQGYEQYF
TRBJ2-7 | TRBV6-1 | NA | TRBD2 | TGTGCCAGCACCGGACTAGCGCAGGGCGAGCAGTACTTC | CASTGLAQGEQYF
TRBJ2-1 | TRBV11-3 | NA | NA | TGTGCCAGCAGCCTCCCCCCGCGGACCAATGAGCAGTTCTTC | CASSLPPRTNEQFF
TRBJ1-1 | TRBV28 | NA | TRBD1 | TGTGCCAGCAGCCGCCCCAAGGGACAGCCTAACACTGAAGCTTTCTTT | CASSRPKGQPNTEAFF
TRBJ2-6 | TRBV5-1 | NA | TRBD2 | TGCGCCAGCAGCTTGGGGACTAGCGGGAGCTCTGGGGCCAACGTCCTGACTTTC | CASSLGTSGSSGANVLTF
TRBJ2-4 | TRBV11-2 | NA | NA | TGTGCCAGCAGGCCGACGTTAGCCAAAAACATTCAGTACTTC | CASRPTLAKNIQYF
TRBJ2-4 | TRBV28 | NA | TRBD2 | TGTGCCAGCAAAATGGCGGGAGGTTCGGAGAACATTCAGTACTTC | CASKMAGGSENIQYF
TRBJ2-2 | TRBV27 | once | NA | TGTGCCAGCAGTTCGATCGGCTGGCTCTCAGGGACTCTCCTAGGGGGCGGGGAGCTGTTTTTT | CASSSIGWLSGTLLGGGELFF
TRBJ1-4 | TRBV30 | once | NA | TGTGCCTGGCGGGATTCAACTAATGAAAAACTGTTTTTT | CAWRDSTNEKLFF
TRBJ2-5 | TRBV5-4 | NA | TRBD1 | TGTGCCAGCAGCCAACAGGGACAGCAAGAGACCCAGTACTTC | CASSQQGQQETQYF
TRBJ2-1 | TRBV28 | NA | NA | TGTGCCAGCAATCCTCGGACCGGGGGCTCCTACAATGAGCAGTTCTTC | CASNPRTGGSYNEQFF
TRBJ2-3 | TRBV7-9 | NA | NA | TGTGCCAGCAGCTCTGGAGCCGTGCAGGGGCGCCTCACAGATACGCAGTATTTT | CASSSGAVQGRLTDTQYF
TRBJ2-5 | TRBV6-5 | NA | TRBD1 | TGTGCCAGCAGATTCGACAGGGTGGCGGCGGAGACCCAGTACTTC | CASRFDRVAAETQYF
TRBJ2-7 | TRBV28 | NA | NA | TGTGCCAGCAGTTTATCCCGACGGTACGAGCAGTACTTC | CASSLSRRYEQYF
TRBJ1-2 | TRBV21-1 | NA | NA | TGTGCCAGCGGGGGGGTTTCTAAGAGGTTTGGCTACACCTTC | CASGGVSKRFGYTF
TRBJ2-7 | TRBV4-1 | NA | TRBD1 | TGCGCCAGCAGCCAAGGACAGGGGGCATACGAGCAGTACTTC | CASSQGQGAYEQYF
TRBJ2-5 | TRBV11-1 | NA | TRBD2 | TGTGCCAGCAGCGTTAGGGGACTAGCGGTTCAAGAGACCCAGTACTTC | CASSVRGLAVQETQYF
TRBJ2-5 | TRBV7-2 | NA | NA | TGTGCCAGCAGCTTAGACAGGCAGTACCAAGAGACCCAGTACTTC | CASSLDRQYQETQYF
TRBJ2-3 | TRBV28 | NA | NA | TGTGCCAGTCGCTACCGAGGGGGAGGCCCCACAGATACGCAGTATTTT | CASRYRGGGPTDTQYF
TRBJ2-2 | TRBV11-3 | NA | NA | TGTGCCAGCAGCTCCTCGGTGTCGACGCAGGTCACCGGGGAGCTGTTTTTT | CASSSSVSTQVTGELFF
TRBJ2-1 | TRBV6-6 | NA | TRBD2 | TGTGCCAGCATTCCATATAGCGGGAGGTACAATGAGCAGTTCTTC | CASIPYSGRYNEQFF
TRBJ2-1 | TRBV7-9 | NA | NA | TGTGCCAGCAGCTTAGTGCGCGATAGCTCCTACAATGAGCAGTTCTTC | CASSLVRDSSYNEQFF
TRBJ1-2 | TRBV6-5 | NA | NA | TGTGCCAGCAGTTGGGCGGAAAGTAACTATGGCTACACCTTC | CASSWAESNYGYTF
TRBJ2-5 | TRBV5-6 | NA | NA | TGTGCCAGCAGCAGAGAAGAGACCCAGTACTTC | CASSREETQYF
TRBJ2-2 | TRBV7-8 | NA | NA | TGTGCCAGCAGCTGGACACTGAACACCGGGGAGCTGTTTTTT | CASSWTLNTGELFF
TRBJ2-7 | TRBV29-1 | NA | TRBD1 | TGCAGCGTTTTAAAAACAGGGGAAGGTTCCTACGAGCAGTACTTC | CSVLKTGEGSYEQYF
TRBJ2-7 | TRBV5-1 | NA | TRBD1 | TGCGCCAGCAGCCCCGGACAGGGGGCTAGTGAGCAGTACTTC | CASSPGQGASEQYF
TRBJ1-1 | TRBV7-9 | NA | TRBD1 | TGTGCCAGCAGCACCGACAGGGGCGGGAGCACTGAAGCTTTCTTT | CASSTDRGGSTEAFF
TRBJ2-7 | TRBV11-3 | NA | NA | TGTGCCAGGCGGGTTGCAAGGGATAGCTCCTACGAGCAGTACTTC | CARRVARDSSYEQYF
TRBJ2-3 | TRBV7-9 | NA | NA | TGTGCCAGCAGCCCGCCGGGGTCGGGGACAGATACGCAGTATTTT | CASSPPGSGTDTQYF
TRBJ2-2 | TRBV7-2 | few | NA | TGTGCCAGCATCCAGGGGGGACAGTCCCCGAACACCGGGGAGCTGTTTTTT | CASIQGGQSPNTGELFF